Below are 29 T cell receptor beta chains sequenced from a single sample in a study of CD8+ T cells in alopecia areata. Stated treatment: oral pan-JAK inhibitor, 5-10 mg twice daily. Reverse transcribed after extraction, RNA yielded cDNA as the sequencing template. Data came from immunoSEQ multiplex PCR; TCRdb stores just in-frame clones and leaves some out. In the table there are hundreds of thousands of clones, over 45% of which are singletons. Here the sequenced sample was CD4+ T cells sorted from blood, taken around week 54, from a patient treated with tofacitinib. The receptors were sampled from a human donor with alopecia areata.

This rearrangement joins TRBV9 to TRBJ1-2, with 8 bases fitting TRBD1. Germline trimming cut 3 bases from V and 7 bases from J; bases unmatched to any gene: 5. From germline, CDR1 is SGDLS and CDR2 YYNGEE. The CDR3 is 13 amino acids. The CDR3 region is CASSADRVSGYTF. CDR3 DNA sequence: TGTGCCAGCAGCGCGGACAGGGTTAGTGGCTACACCTTC. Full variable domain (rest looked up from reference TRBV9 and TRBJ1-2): DSGVTQTPKHLITATGQRVTLRCSPRSGDLSVYWYQQSLDQGLQFLIQYYNGEERAKGNILERFSAQQFPDLHSELNLSSLELGDSALYFCASSADRVSGYTFGSGTRLTVV.

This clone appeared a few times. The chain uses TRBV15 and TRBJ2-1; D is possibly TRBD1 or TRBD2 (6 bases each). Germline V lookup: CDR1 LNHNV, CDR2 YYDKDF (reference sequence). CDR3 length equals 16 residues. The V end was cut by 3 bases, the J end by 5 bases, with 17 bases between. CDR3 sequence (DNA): TGTGCCACCAGCAGCCCCTCGGGGGCCCCGGACAATGAGCAGTTCTTC. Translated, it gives CATSSPSGAPDNEQFF.

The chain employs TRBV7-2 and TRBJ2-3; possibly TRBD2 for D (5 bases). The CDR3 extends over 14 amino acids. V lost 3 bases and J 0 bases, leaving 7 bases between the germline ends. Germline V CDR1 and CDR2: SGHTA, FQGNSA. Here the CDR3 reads CASSFGVSTDTQYF. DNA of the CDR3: TGTGCCAGCAGCTTCGGGGTCAGCACAGATACGCAGTATTTT.

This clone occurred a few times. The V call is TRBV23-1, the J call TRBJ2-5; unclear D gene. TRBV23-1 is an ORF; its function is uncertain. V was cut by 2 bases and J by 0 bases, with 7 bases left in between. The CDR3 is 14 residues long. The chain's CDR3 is CASSQTLHQETQYF. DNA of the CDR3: TGCGCCAGCAGTCAAACCCTACACCAAGAGACCCAGTACTTC.

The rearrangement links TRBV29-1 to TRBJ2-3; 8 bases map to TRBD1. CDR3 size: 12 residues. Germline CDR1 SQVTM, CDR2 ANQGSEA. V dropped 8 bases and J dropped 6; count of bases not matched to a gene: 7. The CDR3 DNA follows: TGCAGCACAGGGGGTTTGTACGATACGCAGTATTTT. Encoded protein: CSTGGLYDTQYF.

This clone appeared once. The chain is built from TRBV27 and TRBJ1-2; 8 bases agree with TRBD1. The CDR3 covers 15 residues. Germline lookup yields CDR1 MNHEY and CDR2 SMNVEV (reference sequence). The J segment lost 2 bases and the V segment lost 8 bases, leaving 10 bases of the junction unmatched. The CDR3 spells CASQRRTGPNYGYTF. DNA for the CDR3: TGTGCCAGCCAAAGAAGGACAGGGCCGAACTATGGCTACACCTTC.

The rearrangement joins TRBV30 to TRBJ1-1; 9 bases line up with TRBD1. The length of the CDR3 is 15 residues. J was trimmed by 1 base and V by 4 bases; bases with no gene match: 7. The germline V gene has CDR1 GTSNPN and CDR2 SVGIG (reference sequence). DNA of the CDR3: TGTGCCTGGACCCTACAGGGGGCCAGGAACACTGAAGCTTTCTTT. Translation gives CAWTLQGARNTEAFF.

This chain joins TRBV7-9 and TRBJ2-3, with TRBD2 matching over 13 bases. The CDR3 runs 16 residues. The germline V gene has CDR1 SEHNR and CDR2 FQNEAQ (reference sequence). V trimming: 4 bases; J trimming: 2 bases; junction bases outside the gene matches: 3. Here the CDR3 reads CASSSGLAGSTDTQYF. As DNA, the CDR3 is TGTGCCAGCAGCTCGGGACTAGCGGGGTCCACAGATACGCAGTATTTT.

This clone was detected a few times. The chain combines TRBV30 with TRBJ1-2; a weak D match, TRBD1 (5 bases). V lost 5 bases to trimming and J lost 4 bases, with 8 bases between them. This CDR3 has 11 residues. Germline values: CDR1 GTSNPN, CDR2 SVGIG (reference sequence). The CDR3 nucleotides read TGTGCCTGGGACGACAGCTATGGCTACACCTTC. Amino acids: CAWDDSYGYTF.

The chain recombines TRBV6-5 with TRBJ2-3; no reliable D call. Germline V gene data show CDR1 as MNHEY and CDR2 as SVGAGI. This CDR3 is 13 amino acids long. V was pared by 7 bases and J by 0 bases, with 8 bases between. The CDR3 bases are TGTGCCAGCACCCTAGATAGCACAGATACGCAGTATTTT. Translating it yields CASTLDSTDTQYF.

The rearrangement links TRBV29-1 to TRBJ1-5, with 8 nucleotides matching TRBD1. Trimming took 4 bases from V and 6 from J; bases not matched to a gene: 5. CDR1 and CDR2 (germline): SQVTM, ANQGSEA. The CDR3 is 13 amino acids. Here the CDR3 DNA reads TGCAGCGTTGCGGTACAGGGGGTTCAGCCCCAGCATTTT. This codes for CSVAVQGVQPQHF.

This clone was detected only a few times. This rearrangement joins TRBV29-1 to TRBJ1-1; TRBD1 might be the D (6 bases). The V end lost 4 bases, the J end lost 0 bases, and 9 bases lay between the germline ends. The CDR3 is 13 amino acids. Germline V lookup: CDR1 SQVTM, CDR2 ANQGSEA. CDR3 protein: CSVAGAMNTEAFF. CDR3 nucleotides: TGCAGCGTTGCAGGGGCAATGAACACTGAAGCTTTCTTT. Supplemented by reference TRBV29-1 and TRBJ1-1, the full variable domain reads SAVISQKPSRDICQRGTSLTIQCQVDSQVTMMFWYRQQPGQSLTLIATANQGSEATYESGFVIDKFPISRPNLTFSTLTVSNMSPEDSSIYLCSVAGAMNTEAFFGQGTRLTVV.

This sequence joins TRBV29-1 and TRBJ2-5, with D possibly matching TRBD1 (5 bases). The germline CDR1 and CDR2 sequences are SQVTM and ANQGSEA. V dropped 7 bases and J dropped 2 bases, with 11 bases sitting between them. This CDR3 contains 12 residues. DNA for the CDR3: TGCAGCGCAAGTGCAGGGCAAGAGACCCAGTACTTC. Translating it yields CSASAGQETQYF.

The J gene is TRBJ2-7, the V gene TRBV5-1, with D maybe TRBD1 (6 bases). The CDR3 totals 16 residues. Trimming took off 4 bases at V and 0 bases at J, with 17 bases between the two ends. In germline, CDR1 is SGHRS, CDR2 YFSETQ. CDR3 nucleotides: TGCGCCAGCAGCCTCGGTAGGGACATCTTCTCCTACGAGCAGTACTTC. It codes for CASSLGRDIFSYEQYF.

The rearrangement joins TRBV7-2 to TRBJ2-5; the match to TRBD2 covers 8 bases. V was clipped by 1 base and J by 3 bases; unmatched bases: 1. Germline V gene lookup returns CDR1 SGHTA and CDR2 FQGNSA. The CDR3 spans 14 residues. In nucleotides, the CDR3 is TGTGCCAGCAGCTTAGGGCGGGGGGAAGAGACCCAGTACTTC. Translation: CASSLGRGEETQYF.

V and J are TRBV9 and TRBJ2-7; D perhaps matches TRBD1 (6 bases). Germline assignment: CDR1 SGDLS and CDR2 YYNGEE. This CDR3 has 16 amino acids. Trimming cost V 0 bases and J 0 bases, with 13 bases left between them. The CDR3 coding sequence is TGTGCCAGCAGCGTAGGTTGGCGGACAGCCTCCTACGAGCAGTACTTC. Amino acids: CASSVGWRTASYEQYF.

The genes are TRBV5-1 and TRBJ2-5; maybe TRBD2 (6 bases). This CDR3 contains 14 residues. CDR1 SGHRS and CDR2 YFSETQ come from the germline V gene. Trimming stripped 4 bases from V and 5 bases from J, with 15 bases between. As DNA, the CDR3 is TGCGCCAGCAGCCCGCAGGGTGCGGGGGAGACCCAGTACTTC. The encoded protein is CASSPQGAGETQYF. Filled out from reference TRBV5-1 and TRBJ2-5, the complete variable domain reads KAGVTQTPRYLIKTRGQQVTLSCSPISGHRSVSWYQQTPGQGLQFLFEYFSETQRNKGNFPGRFSGRQFSNSRSEMNVSTLELGDSALYLCASSPQGAGETQYFGPGTRLLVL.

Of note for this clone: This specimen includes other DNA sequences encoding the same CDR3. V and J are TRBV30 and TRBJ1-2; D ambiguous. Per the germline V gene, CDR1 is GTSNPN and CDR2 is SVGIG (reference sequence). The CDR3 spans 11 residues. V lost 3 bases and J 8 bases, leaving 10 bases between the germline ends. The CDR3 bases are TGTGCCTGGAGGTTAGGAGGGGGCTACACCTTC. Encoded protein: CAWRLGGGYTF.

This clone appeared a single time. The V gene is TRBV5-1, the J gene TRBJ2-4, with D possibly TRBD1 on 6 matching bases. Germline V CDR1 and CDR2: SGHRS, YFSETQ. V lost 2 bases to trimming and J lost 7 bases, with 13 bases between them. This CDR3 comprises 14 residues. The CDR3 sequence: CASSLWERGNIQYF. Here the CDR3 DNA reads TGCGCCAGCAGCTTATGGGAAAGGGGGAACATTCAGTACTTC.

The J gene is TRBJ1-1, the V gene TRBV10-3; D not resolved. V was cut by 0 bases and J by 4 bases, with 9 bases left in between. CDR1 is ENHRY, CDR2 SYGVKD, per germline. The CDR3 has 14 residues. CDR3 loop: CAISESVQLTEAFF. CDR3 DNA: TGTGCCATCAGTGAGTCGGTCCAGCTCACTGAAGCTTTCTTT.

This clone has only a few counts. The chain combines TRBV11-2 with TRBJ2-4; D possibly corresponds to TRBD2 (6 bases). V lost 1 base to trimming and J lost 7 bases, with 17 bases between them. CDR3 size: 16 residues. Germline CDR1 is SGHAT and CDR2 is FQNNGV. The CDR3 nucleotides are TGTGCCAGCAGCTTAGGGGGGAGGTGGGCTGGCAACATTCAGTACTTC. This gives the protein CASSLGGRWAGNIQYF.

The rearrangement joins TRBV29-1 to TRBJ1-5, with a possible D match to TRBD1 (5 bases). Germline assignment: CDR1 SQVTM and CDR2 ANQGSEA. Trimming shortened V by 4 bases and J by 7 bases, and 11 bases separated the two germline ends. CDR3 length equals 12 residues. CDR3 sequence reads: CSVGRGRQPQHF. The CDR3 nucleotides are TGCAGCGTTGGGCGGGGGAGGCAGCCCCAGCATTTT.

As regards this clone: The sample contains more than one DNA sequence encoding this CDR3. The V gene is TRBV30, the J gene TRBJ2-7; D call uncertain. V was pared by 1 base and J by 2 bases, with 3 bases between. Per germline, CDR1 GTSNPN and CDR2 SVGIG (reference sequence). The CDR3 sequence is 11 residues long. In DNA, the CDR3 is TGTGCCTGGAGTGACCCCTACGAGCAGTACTTC. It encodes CAWSDPYEQYF.

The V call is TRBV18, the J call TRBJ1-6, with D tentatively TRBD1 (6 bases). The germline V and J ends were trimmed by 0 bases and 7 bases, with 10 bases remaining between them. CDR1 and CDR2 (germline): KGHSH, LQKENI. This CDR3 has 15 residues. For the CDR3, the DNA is TGTGCCAGCTCACCACCCAGGGGCGGAAATTCACCCCTCCACTTT. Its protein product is CASSPPRGGNSPLHF.

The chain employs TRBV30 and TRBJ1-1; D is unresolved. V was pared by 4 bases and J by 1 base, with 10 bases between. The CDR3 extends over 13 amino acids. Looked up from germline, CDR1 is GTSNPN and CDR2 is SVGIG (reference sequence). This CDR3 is CAWTRAKNTEAFF. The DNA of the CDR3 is TGTGCCTGGACCCGGGCCAAGAACACTGAAGCTTTCTTT. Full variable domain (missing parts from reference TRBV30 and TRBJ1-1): SQTIHQWPATLVQPVGSPLSLECTVEGTSNPNLYWYRQAAGRGLQLLFYSVGIGQISSEVPQNLSASRPQDRQFILSSKKLLLSDSGFYLCAWTRAKNTEAFFGQGTRLTVV.

CDR3 in amino acids: CSVRQGAGGYGYTF. CDR3 in DNA: TGCAGCGTAAGACAGGGTGCAGGGGGCTATGGCTACACCTTC. The chain recombines TRBV29-1 with TRBJ1-2; 7 bases are a match to TRBD1. V lost 6 bases to trimming and J lost 4 bases; unmatched junction nucleotides: 11. CDR1 SQVTM and CDR2 ANQGSEA come from the germline V gene. The CDR3 consists of 14 residues.

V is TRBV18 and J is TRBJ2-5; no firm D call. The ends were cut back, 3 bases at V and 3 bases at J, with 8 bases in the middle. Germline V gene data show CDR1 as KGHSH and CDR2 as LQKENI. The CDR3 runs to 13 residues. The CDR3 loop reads CASSPRWEETQYF. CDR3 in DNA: TGTGCCAGCTCACCCCGGTGGGAAGAGACCCAGTACTTC.

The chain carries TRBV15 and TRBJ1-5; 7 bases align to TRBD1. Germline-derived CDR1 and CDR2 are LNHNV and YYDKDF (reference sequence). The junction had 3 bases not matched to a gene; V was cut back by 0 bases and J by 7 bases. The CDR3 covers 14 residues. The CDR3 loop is CATSREQGSQPQHF. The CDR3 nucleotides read TGTGCCACCAGCAGAGAACAGGGGAGCCAGCCCCAGCATTTT.

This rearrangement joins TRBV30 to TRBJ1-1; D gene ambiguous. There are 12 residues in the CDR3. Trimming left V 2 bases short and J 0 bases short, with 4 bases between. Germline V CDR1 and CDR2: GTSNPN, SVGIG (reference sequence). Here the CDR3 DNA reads TGTGCCTGGAGTAGGATGAACACTGAAGCTTTCTTT. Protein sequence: CAWSRMNTEAFF.